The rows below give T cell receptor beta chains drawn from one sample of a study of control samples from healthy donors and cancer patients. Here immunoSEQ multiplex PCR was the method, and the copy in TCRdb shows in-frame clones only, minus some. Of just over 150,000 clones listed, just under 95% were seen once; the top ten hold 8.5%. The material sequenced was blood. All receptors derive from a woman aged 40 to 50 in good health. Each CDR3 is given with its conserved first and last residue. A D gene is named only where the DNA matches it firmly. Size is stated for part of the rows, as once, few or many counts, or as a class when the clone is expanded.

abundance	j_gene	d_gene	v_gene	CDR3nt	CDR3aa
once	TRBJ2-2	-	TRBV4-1	TGCGCCAGCAGCCAAGACAACGGGAGGAACACCGGGGAGCTGTTTTTT	CASSQDNGRNTGELFF
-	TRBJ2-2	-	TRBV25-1	TGTGCCAGCAGCGGAGGGCTTAGGCCCGGGGAGCTGTTTTTT	CASSGGLRPGELFF
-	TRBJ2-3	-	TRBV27	TGTGCCAGCAGTACCAACAGGCGCACAGATACGCAGTATTTT	CASSTNRRTDTQYF
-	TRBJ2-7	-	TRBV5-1	TGCGCCAGCAGCCACCAGGAAAGTAAGGACGAGCAGTACTTC	CASSHQESKDEQYF
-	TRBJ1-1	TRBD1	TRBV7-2	TGTGCCAGCAGCACGGACAGGCTGAACACTGAAGCTTTCTTT	CASSTDRLNTEAFF
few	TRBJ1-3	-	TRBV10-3	TGTGCCATCAGTGAGTCCTGGGCAGGGCTCTCTGGAAACACCATATATTTT	CAISESWAGLSGNTIYF
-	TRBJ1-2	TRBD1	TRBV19	TGTGCCAGTAGCCACCGGACAGGGCCCTATGGCTACACCTTC	CASSHRTGPYGYTF
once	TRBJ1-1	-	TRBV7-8	TGTGCCAGCAGCTTAAGGGTGGCGGGACCTGAAGCTTTCTTT	CASSLRVAGPEAFF
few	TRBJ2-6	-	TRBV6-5	TGTGCCAGCAGGCTTAGCTGGGTCGGGGCCAACGTCCTGACTTTC	CASRLSWVGANVLTF
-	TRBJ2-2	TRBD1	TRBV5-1	TGCGCCAGCAGCTTGGCAACTAACAGGGGCGCATTCGGGGAGCTGTTTTTT	CASSLATNRGAFGELFF
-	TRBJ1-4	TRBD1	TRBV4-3	TGCGCCAGCAGCCAGGGAACAGGGGGCCGGGAAAAACTGTTTTTT	CASSQGTGGREKLFF
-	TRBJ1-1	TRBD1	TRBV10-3	TGTGCCATCAGTGAGCAAATAGGACAGGCGGAATTAGCTTTCTTT	CAISEQIGQAELAFF
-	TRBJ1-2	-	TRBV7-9	TGTGCCAGCAGGGGTACCGGGGCCCTGACTGGCTACACCTTC	CASRGTGALTGYTF
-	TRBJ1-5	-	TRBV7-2	TGTGCCAGCAGCTTAGTACTGAATAGGAATCAGCCCCAGCATTTT	CASSLVLNRNQPQHF
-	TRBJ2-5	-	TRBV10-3	TGTGCCATCAGTGAGTCACTCGGAGAGACCCAGTACTTC	CAISESLGETQYF
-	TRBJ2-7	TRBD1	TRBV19	TGTGCCAGTAGTATCGACAGGGGCTACGAGCAGTACTTC	CASSIDRGYEQYF
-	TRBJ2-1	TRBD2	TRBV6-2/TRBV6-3	TGTGCCAGCAGTTACCTCGCGGGGGGGCTTACTGAGCAGTTCTTC	CASSYLAGGLTEQFF
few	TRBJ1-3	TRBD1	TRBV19	TGTGCCACCCAAGATCCGGGACAGAGCTCTGGAAACACCATATATTTT	CATQDPGQSSGNTIYF
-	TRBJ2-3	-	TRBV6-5	TGTGCCAGCAGCAGGCCCACAGATACGCAGTATTTT	CASSRPTDTQYF
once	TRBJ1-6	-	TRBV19	TGTGCCAGTAGTATAGCAGGGAATCGTTCACCCCTCCACTTT	CASSIAGNRSPLHF
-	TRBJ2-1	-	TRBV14	TGTGCCAGCAGCCCGCTACTAGGTTACAATGAGCAGTTCTTC	CASSPLLGYNEQFF
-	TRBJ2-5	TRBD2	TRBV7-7	TGTGCTAGCAGCTTTGGCGGGTCTAGCGGGAGGGCCATAGAGACCCAGTACTTC	CASSFGGSSGRAIETQYF
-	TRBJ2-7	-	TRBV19	TGTGCCAGTAGTCCCCGACAGGATTCCTACGAGCAGTACTTC	CASSPRQDSYEQYF
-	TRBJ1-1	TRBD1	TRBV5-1	TGCGCCAGCAGCCACGACCCGGGACAGGGGAACACTGAAGCTTTCTTT	CASSHDPGQGNTEAFF
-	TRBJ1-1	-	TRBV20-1	TGCAGTGCTAGTCGGCCCCCGGGCGGTGAAGCTTTCTTT	CSASRPPGGEAFF
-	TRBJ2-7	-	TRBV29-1	TGCAGCGTTGGCGGAAAGATGACCTACGAGCAGTACTTC	CSVGGKMTYEQYF
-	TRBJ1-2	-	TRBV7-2	TGTGCCAGCAGCCCTTCACCTGACAGGACCTATGGCTACACCTTC	CASSPSPDRTYGYTF
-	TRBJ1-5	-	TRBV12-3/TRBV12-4	TGTGCCAGCAGTTTGAATCCGGGCCAGCCCCAGCATTTT	CASSLNPGQPQHF
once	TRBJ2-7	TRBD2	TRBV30	TGTGCCTGGACCGGCGGGAGGGCCCACGAGCAGTACTTC	CAWTGGRAHEQYF
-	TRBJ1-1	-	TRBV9	TGTGCCAGCAGCGTCGGGCAGGCCAATCCCCCTACTGAAGCTTTCTTT	CASSVGQANPPTEAFF
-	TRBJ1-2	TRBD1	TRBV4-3	TGCGCCAGCAGCCCGGACAGGGGACCTTATGGCTACACCTTC	CASSPDRGPYGYTF
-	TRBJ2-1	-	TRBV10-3	TGTGCCATCAGTGGCGGCGGAGCGGAAAACAATGAGCAGTTCTTC	CAISGGGAENNEQFF
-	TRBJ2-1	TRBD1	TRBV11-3	TGTGCCAGCAGCTTGCAGGGGGCCTACAATGAGCAGTTCTTC	CASSLQGAYNEQFF
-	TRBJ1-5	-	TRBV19	TGTGCCAGTATGCATGTGGGGCGGAGCAATCAGCCCCAGCATTTT	CASMHVGRSNQPQHF
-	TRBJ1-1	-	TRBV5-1	TGCGCCAGCAGCTTGGGGGTCGACAACACTGAAACTTTCTTT	CASSLGVDNTETFF
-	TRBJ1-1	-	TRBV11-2	TGTGCCAGCAGCCCCAACAGGGTTGGAACTGAAGCTTTCTTT	CASSPNRVGTEAFF
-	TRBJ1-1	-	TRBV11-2	TGTGCCAGCAGCTCCAGTGGGTGGGGTAGAGGGAACACTGAAGCTTTCTTT	CASSSSGWGRGNTEAFF
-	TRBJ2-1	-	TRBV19	TGTGCCAGTAGTATAGGACGAGTGGGTGAGCAGTTCTTC	CASSIGRVGEQFF
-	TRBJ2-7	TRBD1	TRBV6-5	TGTGCCAGCAGTCCCCGGGACAGGGGCTACGAGCAGTACTTC	CASSPRDRGYEQYF
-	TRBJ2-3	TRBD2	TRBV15	TGTGCCACCGGGGGACTAGCGGGAGTTCGCACAGATACGCAGTATTTT	CATGGLAGVRTDTQYF
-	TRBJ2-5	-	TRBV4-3	TGCGCCAGCAGCCTTAGATTTCCCCAAGAGACCCAGTACTTC	CASSLRFPQETQYF
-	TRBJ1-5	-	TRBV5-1	TGCGCCAGCAGCTTGGGGGCTCTTAATCAGCCCCAGCATTTT	CASSLGALNQPQHF
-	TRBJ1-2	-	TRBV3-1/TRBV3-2	TGTGCCAGCAGCCAAGATTACTTGGCGGTTAACTATGGCTACACCTTC	CASSQDYLAVNYGYTF
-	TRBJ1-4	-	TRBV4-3	TGCGCCAGCAGCCAAGATCTGGCAACTAATGAAAAACTGTTTTTT	CASSQDLATNEKLFF
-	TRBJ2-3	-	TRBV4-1	TGCGCCAGCAGCCTCGTTGCAGGGGACTCCCCTGATACGCAGTATTTT	CASSLVAGDSPDTQYF
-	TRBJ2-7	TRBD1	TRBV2	TGTGCCAGCAGTCCGGACAGGGCGAGCTACGAGCAGTACTTC	CASSPDRASYEQYF
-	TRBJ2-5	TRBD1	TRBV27	TGTGCCAGCAGTTTATTATTCGGGCAGGGGGACCGAGAGACCCAGTACTTC	CASSLLFGQGDRETQYF
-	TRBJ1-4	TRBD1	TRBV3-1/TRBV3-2	TGTGCCAGCAGCTGGACAGGGAATGAAAAACTGTTTTTT	CASSWTGNEKLFF
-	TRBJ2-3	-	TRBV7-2	TGTGCCAGCAGCCCTACTAGAAATACGCAGTATTTT	CASSPTRNTQYF